This TCR beta chain comes out of a study of Tregs in tolerant kidney transplant recipients. Study-wide background: The nonmyeloablative bone marrow transplants came from related graft donors, with transient mixed chimerism.

V was pared by 6 bases and J by 7 bases, with 16 bases between. This CDR3 comprises 14 residues. CDR1 MNHEY and CDR2 SVGAGI come from the germline V gene. TCRdb's table, derived via immunoSEQ multiplex PCR, lists solely in-frame clones and lacks some. The sample lists about 94,000 clones, approximately 93% occurring once. Unstimulated regulatory T cells (CD4+CD25+CD127-), CD4+CD25- non-regulatory cells, CD4 and CD8 cells were FACS-sorted from thawed PBMCs. This chain uses TRBV6-5 with TRBJ1-3, with no clear D. This sequence was found in a human donor who received a combined kidney and bone marrow transplant. The input for sequencing was CD4+ T cells from blood, taken before the transplant. CDR3 amino acids: CASRNTAVRNTIYF. The DNA of the CDR3 is TGTGCCAGCAGAAATACAGCGGTGAGGAACACCATATATTTT.